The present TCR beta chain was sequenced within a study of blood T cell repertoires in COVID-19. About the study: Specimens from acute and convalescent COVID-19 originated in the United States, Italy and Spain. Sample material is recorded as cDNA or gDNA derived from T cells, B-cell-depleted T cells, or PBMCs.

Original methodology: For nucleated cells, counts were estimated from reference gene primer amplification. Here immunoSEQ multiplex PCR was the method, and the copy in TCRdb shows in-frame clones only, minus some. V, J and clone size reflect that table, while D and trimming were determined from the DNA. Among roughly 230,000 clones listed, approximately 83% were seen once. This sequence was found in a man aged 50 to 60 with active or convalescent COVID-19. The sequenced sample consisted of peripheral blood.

The CDR3 loop is CASSLIGGELFF. The CDR3 bases are TGTGCCAGCAGTTTAATCGGCGGGGAGCTGTTTTTT. The chain is built from TRBV27 and TRBJ2-2; D not resolved. V gave up 2 bases and J gave up 7 bases, with 5 bases separating them. The V gene's germline CDR1 is MNHEY and CDR2 SMNVEV (reference sequence). The CDR3 contains 12 residues.